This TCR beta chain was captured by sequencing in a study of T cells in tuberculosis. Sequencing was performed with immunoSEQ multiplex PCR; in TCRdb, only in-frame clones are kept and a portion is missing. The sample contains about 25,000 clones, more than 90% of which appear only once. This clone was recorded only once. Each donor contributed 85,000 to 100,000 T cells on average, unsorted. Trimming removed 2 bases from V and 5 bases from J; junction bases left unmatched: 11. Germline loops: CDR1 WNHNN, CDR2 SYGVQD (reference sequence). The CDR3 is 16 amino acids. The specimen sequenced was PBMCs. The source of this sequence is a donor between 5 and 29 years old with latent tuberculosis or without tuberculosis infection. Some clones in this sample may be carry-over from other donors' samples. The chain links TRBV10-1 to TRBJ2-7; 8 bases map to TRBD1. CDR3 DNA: TGCGCCAGCAGTGAGGATCGGACAGGGCGAAATGACGAGCAGTACTTC. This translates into CASSEDRTGRNDEQYF.